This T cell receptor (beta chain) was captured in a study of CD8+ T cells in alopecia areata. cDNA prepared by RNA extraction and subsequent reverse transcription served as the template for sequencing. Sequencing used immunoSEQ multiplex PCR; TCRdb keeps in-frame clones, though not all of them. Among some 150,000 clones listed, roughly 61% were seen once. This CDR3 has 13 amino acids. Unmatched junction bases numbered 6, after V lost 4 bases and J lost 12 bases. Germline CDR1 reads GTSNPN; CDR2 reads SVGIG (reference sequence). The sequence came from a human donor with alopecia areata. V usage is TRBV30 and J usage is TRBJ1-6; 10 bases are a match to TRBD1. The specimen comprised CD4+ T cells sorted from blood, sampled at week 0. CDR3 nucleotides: TGTGCCTGGACTGGGGACAGGGGAAGACCCCTCCACTTT. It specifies CAWTGDRGRPLHF.